Below are 27 T cell receptor beta chains sequenced from a single sample in a study of cytomegalovirus exposure and HLA in healthy donors. PCR was performed using 60 Vbeta and 13 Jbeta primers. The method was immunoSEQ multiplex PCR; TCRdb's version includes in-frame clones alone and lacks a portion of them. This sample has 100,000 to 150,000 clones, with 80% found just once. The sequencing input was PBMCs. The receptors here all came from a man aged 30 to 45 in good health and CMV-seropositive.

This chain uses TRBV6-5 with TRBJ1-2; D is uncertain. The CDR3 runs to 13 residues. Looked up from germline, CDR1 is MNHEY and CDR2 is SVGAGI. The V and J ends lost 6 bases and 8 bases respectively, with 16 bases between them. The CDR3 loop is CASRIGFSGGYTF. The CDR3 bases are TGTGCCAGCAGGATAGGGTTTTCGGGAGGCTACACCTTC.

The rearrangement uses TRBV6-4 and TRBJ2-1; TRBD1 matches 9 bases. The ends lost 11 bases at V and 8 bases at J; junction bases unmatched: 16. This CDR3 is built from 15 residues. Germline V CDR1 and CDR2: MRHNA, SNTAGT. Written as DNA, the CDR3 is TGTGCCTGCTCCCTGGGCCCGGGACAGGGTGATGAGCAGTTCTTC. Translation gives CACSLGPGQGDEQFF.

This chain connects TRBV23-1 to TRBJ1-1, with TRBD1 matching over 7 bases. TRBV23-1 is an open reading frame whose function is uncertain. J gave up 1 base and V 2 bases, and 1 base lay outside the gene matches. The CDR3 contains 14 residues. CDR3 sequence reads: CASSQRTGNTEAFF. CDR3 DNA sequence: TGCGCCAGCAGTCAACGGACAGGGAACACTGAAGCTTTCTTT.

J is TRBJ1-6 and V is TRBV18; 8 nucleotides align to TRBD1. Unmatched junction bases numbered 6, after V lost 2 bases and J lost 6 bases. The CDR3 length is 16 residues. Germline values: CDR1 KGHSH, CDR2 LQKENI. CDR3 region: CASSPTRTGTNSPLHF. DNA for the CDR3: TGTGCCAGCTCACCAACTAGGACAGGGACTAATTCACCCCTCCACTTT.

The chain joins TRBV5-6 to TRBJ2-1; 14 positions agree with TRBD2. The V gene's germline CDR1 is SGHDT and CDR2 YYEEEE. The trim removed 4 bases at V and 10 bases at J, leaving 10 bases unmatched. CDR3 length: 16 residues. The CDR3 bases are TGTGCCAGCAGCCCTGGGACTAGCGGGGGACCGGGGGAGCAGTTCTTC. This translates into CASSPGTSGGPGEQFF.

J is TRBJ1-1 and V is TRBV6-1; 8 positions agree with TRBD1. J was trimmed by 1 base and V by 8 bases; bases with no gene match: 6. Germline CDR1 MNHNS, CDR2 SASEGT. There are 14 residues in the CDR3. CDR3 residues: CASRAGGQNTEAFF. CDR3 DNA: TGTGCCAGCCGTGCAGGGGGCCAGAACACTGAAGCTTTCTTT.

The V gene is TRBV15, the J gene TRBJ2-2; a possible D gene is TRBD1 (7 bases). The germline V and J ends were trimmed by 9 bases and 1 base, with 15 bases remaining between them. The germline V gene encodes CDR1 LNHNV and CDR2 YYDKDF (reference sequence). The CDR3 has 15 amino acids. CDR3 loop: CATHQGGRNTGELFF. In DNA form, the CDR3 reads TGTGCCACGCACCAGGGGGGCCGGAACACCGGGGAGCTGTTTTTT.

This chain joins TRBV6-1 and TRBJ1-2, with D tentatively TRBD1 (6 bases). The CDR3 totals 16 residues. From germline, CDR1 is MNHNS and CDR2 SASEGT. With 1 base removed from V and 4 bases from J, the gap between germline ends came to 16 bases. The CDR3 DNA reads TGTGCCAGCAGTGAAGAAAAGTGGGACATTCGCTATGGCTACACCTTC. This gives the protein CASSEEKWDIRYGYTF.

As for this clone: In the same sample, other DNA sequences code for this CDR3. V gene TRBV18 combines with J gene TRBJ2-5; D is undetermined. In germline, CDR1 is KGHSH, CDR2 LQKENI. The CDR3 length is 13 residues. The V gene lost 0 bases and the J gene lost 5 bases, with 7 bases spanning the gap. CDR3 nucleotides: TGTGCCAGCTCACCACCCCAAGCGGAGACCCAGTACTTC. Protein sequence: CASSPPQAETQYF.

V usage is TRBV10-2 and J usage is TRBJ1-2; a weak D match, TRBD1 (6 bases). Germline V gene lookup returns CDR1 WSHSY and CDR2 SAAADI. CDR3 length: 16 amino acids. The germline V and J ends were trimmed by 6 bases and 4 bases, with 21 bases remaining between them. In nucleotides, the CDR3 is TGCGCCAGCAGCGCCCACAACTCCCAGGGGCGCTATGGCTACACCTTC. Residues: CASSAHNSQGRYGYTF.

The chain combines TRBV6-6 with TRBJ1-2, with 9 bases lining up with TRBD1. Germline-derived CDR1 and CDR2 are MNHNY and SVGAGI (reference sequence). With 2 bases clipped from V and 4 bases from J, the junction kept 2 bases outside the gene matches. The CDR3 runs 14 residues. The CDR3 region is CASSYGQGIYGYTF. CDR3 coding DNA: TGTGCCAGCAGTTACGGACAGGGGATCTATGGCTACACCTTC.

The rearrangement uses TRBV5-1 and TRBJ2-7, with 10 bases that match TRBD2. Germline trimming cut 2 bases from V and 3 bases from J; bases unmatched to any gene: 5. Germline lookup yields CDR1 SGHRS and CDR2 YFSETQ. CDR3 length: 15 amino acids. The CDR3 bases are TGCGCCAGCAGCTTCAGCGGGGGGGCAGGCTACGAGCAGTACTTC. As protein: CASSFSGGAGYEQYF.

V and J are TRBV6-6 and TRBJ1-5; TRBD1 matches 10 bases. This CDR3 contains 16 residues. The germline V gene has CDR1 MNHNY and CDR2 SVGAGI (reference sequence). V was clipped by 7 bases and J by 9 bases; unmatched bases: 15. Here the CDR3 reads CASTVGTGASTRPQHF. DNA for the CDR3: TGTGCCAGCACCGTTGGGACAGGGGCCTCCACACGGCCCCAGCATTTT.

The count of this clone is one. The genes are TRBV5-1 and TRBJ2-1; 7 bases map to TRBD2. CDR3 length equals 12 residues. The germline V gene encodes CDR1 SGHRS and CDR2 YFSETQ. The V segment lost 6 bases and the J segment 6 bases; nucleotides outside the gene matches: 3. Here the CDR3 reads CASTPGGNEQFF. The CDR3 coding sequence is TGCGCCAGCACCCCGGGGGGCAATGAGCAGTTCTTC.

J is TRBJ1-4 and V is TRBV19; 9 nucleotides line up with TRBD1. Germline V lookup: CDR1 LNHDA, CDR2 SQIVND (reference sequence). The length of the CDR3 is 17 residues. Trimming took 5 bases from V and 7 from J; bases not matched to a gene: 14. The CDR3 DNA is TGTGCCAGTAGTCCGACCTATATGGGACAGGGTCTTGAAAAACTGTTTTTT. It encodes CASSPTYMGQGLEKLFF. Combining the CDR3 with reference TRBV19 and TRBJ1-4 gives the whole variable domain DGGITQSPKYLFRKEGQNVTLSCEQNLNHDAMYWYRQDPGQGLRLIYYSQIVNDFQKGDIAEGYSVSREKKESFPLTVTSAQKNPTAFYLCASSPTYMGQGLEKLFFGSGTQLSVL.

The chain links TRBV30 to TRBJ2-3; 7 bases are shared with TRBD2. Germline assignment: CDR1 GTSNPN and CDR2 SVGIG (reference sequence). The CDR3 contains 16 residues. Unmatched junction bases numbered 8, after V lost 2 bases and J lost 0 bases. The CDR3: CAWSLLGGSSTDTQYF. DNA of the CDR3: TGTGCCTGGAGTCTTTTGGGGGGGTCAAGCACAGATACGCAGTATTTT. Using reference TRBV30 and TRBJ2-3 for the parts outside the CDR3, the full variable domain is SQTIHQWPATLVQPVGSPLSLECTVEGTSNPNLYWYRQAAGRGLQLLFYSVGIGQISSEVPQNLSASRPQDRQFILSSKKLLLSDSGFYLCAWSLLGGSSTDTQYFGPGTRLTVL.

This clone has a handful of counts. The CDR3 loop is CASSTRDYVYEQYF. The CDR3 DNA follows: TGTGCCAGCAGCACCCGGGACTACGTCTACGAGCAGTACTTC. The chain combines TRBV5-5 with TRBJ2-7; TRBD2 matches at 7 bases. CDR3 size: 14 residues. Looked up from germline, CDR1 is SGHKS and CDR2 is YYEKEE (reference sequence). V lost 4 bases to trimming and J lost 3 bases; unmatched junction nucleotides: 7.

The chain combines TRBV6-5 with TRBJ1-1, with TRBD1 matching over 7 bases. CDR1 MNHEY and CDR2 SVGAGI come from the germline V gene. Trimming removed 2 bases from V and 11 bases from J; junction bases left unmatched: 5. The CDR3 spans 12 residues. CDR3 nucleotide sequence: TGTGCCAGCAGTTACCAAACAGGGGTGGCTTTCTTT. Translation gives CASSYQTGVAFF.

This clone has just a few counts. The chain joins TRBV27 to TRBJ1-5; 8 nucleotides match TRBD1. The CDR3 is made up of 15 amino acids. The ends lost 5 bases at V and 4 bases at J; junction bases unmatched: 7. The germline V gene encodes CDR1 MNHEY and CDR2 SMNVEV (reference sequence). The CDR3 is CASSGQGGPNQPQHF. DNA for the CDR3: TGTGCCAGCAGTGGACAGGGAGGACCTAATCAGCCCCAGCATTTT.

This chain links TRBV5-6 with TRBJ1-1; 10 bases match TRBD1. The CDR3 length is 14 residues. V lost 3 bases to trimming and J lost 6 bases; unmatched junction nucleotides: 5. CDR1 and CDR2 from the germline V gene are SGHDT and YYEEEE. This CDR3 reads CASSWGQGWAEAFF. In DNA form, the CDR3 reads TGTGCCAGCAGCTGGGGACAGGGGTGGGCTGAAGCTTTCTTT.

The chain has TRBV10-2 and TRBJ1-2, with D unresolved. Looked up from germline, CDR1 is WSHSY and CDR2 is SAAADI. CDR3 length equals 16 residues. Trimming stripped 4 bases from V and 0 bases from J, with 15 bases between. This chain's CDR3 is CASSGPRGPPNYGYTF. CDR3 nucleotide sequence: TGCGCCAGCAGTGGGCCCAGAGGGCCCCCTAACTATGGCTACACCTTC.

This clone has only one observation. The CDR3 loop reads CASSASQGVSYNEQFF. CDR3 nucleotides: TGTGCCAGCAGCGCCTCACAGGGGGTATCCTACAATGAGCAGTTCTTC. This chain uses TRBV9 with TRBJ2-1, with 8 nucleotides matching TRBD1. The length of the CDR3 is 16 residues. Unmatched junction bases numbered 6, after V lost 3 bases and J lost 1 base. CDR1 and CDR2 (germline): SGDLS, YYNGEE.

This chain uses TRBV6-5 with TRBJ1-6; 8 bases map to TRBD1. The CDR3 has 14 residues. CDR1 is MNHEY, CDR2 SVGAGI, per germline. Trimming cost V 6 bases and J 5 bases; bases outside gene matches: 3. CDR3 protein: CASSQTGDNSPLHF. CDR3 coding DNA: TGTGCCAGCAGCCAGACAGGGGATAATTCACCCCTCCACTTT.

The chain links TRBV6-5 to TRBJ2-2; the match to TRBD2 covers 13 bases. Germline V gene sequence: CDR1 MNHEY, CDR2 SVGAGI. This CDR3 region has 16 residues. V gave up 2 bases and J gave up 9 bases; unmatched junction bases: 6. DNA of the CDR3: TGTGCCAGCAGTTACGCGGGACTAGCGGGGACCAGGGAGCTGTTTTTT. Residues: CASSYAGLAGTRELFF.

A single count supports this clone. The rearrangement uses TRBV9 and TRBJ1-2; 7 positions match TRBD1. Germline CDR1 is SGDLS and CDR2 is YYNGEE. V gave up 4 bases and J gave up 4 bases; unmatched junction bases: 13. This CDR3 contains 16 residues. The CDR3 loop is CASSRYRDSTGYGYTF. The CDR3 nucleotides read TGTGCCAGCAGCAGGTACCGGGACAGTACGGGCTATGGCTACACCTTC. Full variable domain (missing parts from reference TRBV9 and TRBJ1-2): DSGVTQTPKHLITATGQRVTLRCSPRSGDLSVYWYQQSLDQGLQFLIQYYNGEERAKGNILERFSAQQFPDLHSELNLSSLELGDSALYFCASSRYRDSTGYGYTFGSGTRLTVV.

The chain links TRBV6-1 to TRBJ2-1; TRBD2 matches at 11 bases. V was pared by 8 bases and J by 15 bases, with 15 bases of the junction left unmatched. CDR1 is MNHNS and CDR2 is SASEGT in the germline V gene. The CDR3 consists of 14 residues. CDR3 residues: CASLSTASGGTPFF. CDR3 nucleotide sequence: TGTGCCAGCCTGTCAACGGCTAGCGGGGGGACTCCGTTCTTC.

V gene TRBV4-2 combines with J gene TRBJ2-5; D call uncertain. CDR1 and CDR2 (germline): LGHNA, YNFKEQ. The V end lost 1 base, the J end lost 1 base, and 7 bases lay between the germline ends. The CDR3 has 14 amino acids. The CDR3 region has the DNA TGTGCCAGCAGCCAAGTGCCAGGCCAAGAGACCCAGTACTTC. It yields the protein CASSQVPGQETQYF.